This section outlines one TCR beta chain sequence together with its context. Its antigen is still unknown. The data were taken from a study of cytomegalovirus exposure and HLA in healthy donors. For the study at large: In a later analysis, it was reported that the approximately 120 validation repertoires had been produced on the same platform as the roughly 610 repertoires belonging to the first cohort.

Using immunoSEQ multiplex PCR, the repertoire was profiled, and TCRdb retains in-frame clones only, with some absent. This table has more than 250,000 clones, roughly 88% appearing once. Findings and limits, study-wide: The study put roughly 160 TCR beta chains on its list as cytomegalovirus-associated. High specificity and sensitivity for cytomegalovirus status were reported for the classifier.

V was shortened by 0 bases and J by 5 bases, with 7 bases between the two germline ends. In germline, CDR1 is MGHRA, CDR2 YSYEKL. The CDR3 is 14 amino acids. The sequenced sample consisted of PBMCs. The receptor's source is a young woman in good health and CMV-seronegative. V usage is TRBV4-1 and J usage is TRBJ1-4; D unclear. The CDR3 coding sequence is TGCGCCAGCAGCCAAGATCGAAGCAATGAAAAACTGTTTTTT. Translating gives CASSQDRSNEKLFF.